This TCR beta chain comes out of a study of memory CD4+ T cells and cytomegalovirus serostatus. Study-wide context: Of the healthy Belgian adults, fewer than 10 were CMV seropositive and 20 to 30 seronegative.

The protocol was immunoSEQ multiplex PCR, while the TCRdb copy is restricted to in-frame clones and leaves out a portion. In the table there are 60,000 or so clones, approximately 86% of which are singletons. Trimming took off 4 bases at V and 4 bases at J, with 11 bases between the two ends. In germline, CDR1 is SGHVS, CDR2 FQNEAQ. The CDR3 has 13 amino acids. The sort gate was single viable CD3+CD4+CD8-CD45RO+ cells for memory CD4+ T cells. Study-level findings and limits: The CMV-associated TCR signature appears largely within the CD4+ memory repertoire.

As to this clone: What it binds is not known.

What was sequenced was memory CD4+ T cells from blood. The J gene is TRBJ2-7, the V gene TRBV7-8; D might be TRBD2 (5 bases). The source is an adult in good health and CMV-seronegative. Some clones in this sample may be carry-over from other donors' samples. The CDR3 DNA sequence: TGTGCCAGCAGCTCCGGGGTGGGGTACGAGCAGTACTTC. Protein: CASSSGVGYEQYF.